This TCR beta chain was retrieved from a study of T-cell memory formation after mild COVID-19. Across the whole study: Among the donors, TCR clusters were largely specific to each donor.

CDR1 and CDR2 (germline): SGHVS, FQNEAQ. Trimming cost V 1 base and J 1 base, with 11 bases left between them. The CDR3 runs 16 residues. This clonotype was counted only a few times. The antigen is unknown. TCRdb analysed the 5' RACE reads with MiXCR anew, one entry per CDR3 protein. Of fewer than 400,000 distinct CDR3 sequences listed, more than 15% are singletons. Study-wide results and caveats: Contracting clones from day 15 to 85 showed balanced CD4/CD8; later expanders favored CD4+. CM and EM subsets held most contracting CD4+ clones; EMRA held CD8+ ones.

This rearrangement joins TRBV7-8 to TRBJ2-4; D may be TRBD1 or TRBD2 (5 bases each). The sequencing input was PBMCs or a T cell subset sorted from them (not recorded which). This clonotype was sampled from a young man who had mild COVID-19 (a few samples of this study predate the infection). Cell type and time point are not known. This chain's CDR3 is CASSLGPEGAKNIQYF. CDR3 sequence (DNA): TGTGCCAGCAGCTTAGGCCCTGAGGGGGCCAAAAACATTCAGTACTTC.